Following are 8 T cell receptor beta chains from one sample sequenced in a study of OX40 agonist ivuxolimab in advanced cancers. TCRdb keeps only in-frame clones here, not all; method: immunoSEQ multiplex PCR. Among some 90,000 clones listed, roughly 88% were seen once. The input for sequencing was CD4+ or CD8+ T cells sorted from blood, taken in a trial of the OX40 agonist ivuxolimab. Source of these receptors: an adult with an advanced solid tumor such as melanoma, head and neck, liver or kidney cancer.

This chain connects TRBV27 to TRBJ1-2; D is perhaps TRBD1 (5 bases). CDR1 is MNHEY and CDR2 is SMNVEV in the germline V gene (reference sequence). V was clipped by 7 bases and J by 0 bases, with 15 bases between them. This CDR3 contains 15 residues. CDR3 in amino acids: CASTLSWGSNYGYTF. For the CDR3, the DNA is TGTGCCAGCACATTGAGTTGGGGCTCTAACTATGGCTACACCTTC.

The V and J genes are TRBV5-6 and TRBJ1-2; no definite D call. The CDR3 totals 14 residues. CDR1 SGHDT and CDR2 YYEEEE come from the germline V gene. V shed 3 bases and J shed 3 bases, with 12 bases lying between them. The CDR3 coding sequence is TGTGCCAGCAGCTCTGACGGACTCGACTATGGCTACACCTTC. As protein: CASSSDGLDYGYTF. The full variable domain, completed using reference TRBV5-6 and TRBJ1-2, is DAGVTQSPTHLIKTRGQQVTLRCSPKSGHDTVSWYQQALGQGPQFIFQYYEEEERQRGNFPDRFSGHQFPNYSSELNVNALLLGDSALYLCASSSDGLDYGYTFGSGTRLTVV.

This chain connects TRBV11-2 to TRBJ2-7; possible D gene TRBD1, 6 bases. V was trimmed by 5 bases and J by 2 bases, leaving 13 bases between them. The CDR3 has 14 residues. Germline CDR1 is SGHAT and CDR2 is FQNNGV. The CDR3 DNA reads as TGTGCCAGCAGCGGTTACAGGGCGACCTACGAGCAGTACTTC. It translates to CASSGYRATYEQYF.

V usage is TRBV7-9 and J usage is TRBJ1-1; no clear D gene. V lost 5 bases to trimming and J lost 10 bases, with 11 bases between them. Germline V gene lookup returns CDR1 SEHNR and CDR2 FQNEAQ (reference sequence). CDR3 length equals 11 residues. For the CDR3, the DNA is TGTGCCAGCAGCCCTGCCGCCCCAGCTTTCTTT. Protein product: CASSPAAPAFF.

The chain combines TRBV7-9 with TRBJ2-7; 8 positions match TRBD1. The CDR3 extends over 13 amino acids. Per germline, CDR1 SEHNR and CDR2 FQNEAQ (reference sequence). The V and J ends lost 5 bases and 6 bases, in that order; junction bases with no gene match: 6. CDR3 bases: TGTGCCAGCAGCCGACAGGGGCAGGGCGAGCAGTACTTC. It yields the protein CASSRQGQGEQYF.

In nucleotides, the CDR3 is TGTGCCAGCAGCGCGGCTAGGACAGGGGGGAGTGAGCAGTTCTTC. Amino acid sequence: CASSAARTGGSEQFF. This chain links TRBV9 with TRBJ2-1; 10 bases agree with TRBD1. The CDR3 covers 15 residues. The V gene end was trimmed by 3 bases and the J gene end by 9 bases; junction bases not matched to a gene: 9. Germline CDR1 and CDR2: SGDLS and YYNGEE.

This rearrangement joins TRBV5-6 to TRBJ2-7; D unclear. The CDR3 is made up of 15 amino acids. CDR1 is SGHDT, CDR2 YYEEEE, per germline. V shed 1 base and J shed 6 bases, with 17 bases lying between them. CDR3 sequence reads: CASSLYGPSTFEQYF. In DNA form, the CDR3 reads TGTGCCAGCAGCTTGTACGGGCCTTCAACCTTCGAGCAGTACTTC. Supplemented by reference TRBV5-6 and TRBJ2-7, the full variable domain reads DAGVTQSPTHLIKTRGQQVTLRCSPKSGHDTVSWYQQALGQGPQFIFQYYEEEERQRGNFPDRFSGHQFPNYSSELNVNALLLGDSALYLCASSLYGPSTFEQYFGPGTRLTVT.

The chain employs TRBV2 and TRBJ2-2, with D tentatively TRBD2 (5 bases). From germline, CDR1 is SNHLY and CDR2 FYNNEI. This CDR3 contains 15 residues. V was clipped by 4 bases and J by 5 bases, with 14 bases between them. CDR3 protein: CASSAISAYTGELFF. The CDR3 DNA follows: TGTGCCAGCAGTGCAATTAGCGCCTATACCGGGGAGCTGTTTTTT. The full variable domain, rest sourced from reference TRBV2 and TRBJ2-2, is EPEVTQTPSHQVTQMGQEVILRCVPISNHLYFYWYRQILGQKVEFLVSFYNNEISEKSEIFDDQFSVERPDGSNFTLKIRSTKLEDSAMYFCASSAISAYTGELFFGEGSRLTVL.